This T cell receptor (beta chain) originates from a study of T cell changes during pregnancy in multiple sclerosis. The table came from immunoSEQ multiplex PCR; TCRdb's copy has only in-frame clones and leaves some out. Of some 51,000 clones listed, roughly 93% are singletons. This material consisted of CD8+ T cells from peripheral blood mononuclear cells, taken in the first trimester of pregnancy. The receptor was isolated from a female donor with multiple sclerosis, enrolled in a pregnancy study.

DNA of the CDR3: TGTGCCAGCTCACCATCCCAGGAATACGAGCAGTACTTC. Encoded protein: CASSPSQEYEQYF. The chain has TRBV18 and TRBJ2-7; D call uncertain. V was shortened by 2 bases and J by 4 bases, with 9 bases between the two germline ends. This CDR3 region has 13 residues. Germline values: CDR1 KGHSH, CDR2 LQKENI. The whole variable domain, remainder taken from reference TRBV18 and TRBJ2-7, is NAGVMQNPRHLVRRRGQEARLRCSPMKGHSHVYWYRQLPEEGLKFMVYLQKENIIDESGMPKERFSAEFPKEGPSILRIQQVVRGDSAAYFCASSPSQEYEQYFGPGTRLTVT.